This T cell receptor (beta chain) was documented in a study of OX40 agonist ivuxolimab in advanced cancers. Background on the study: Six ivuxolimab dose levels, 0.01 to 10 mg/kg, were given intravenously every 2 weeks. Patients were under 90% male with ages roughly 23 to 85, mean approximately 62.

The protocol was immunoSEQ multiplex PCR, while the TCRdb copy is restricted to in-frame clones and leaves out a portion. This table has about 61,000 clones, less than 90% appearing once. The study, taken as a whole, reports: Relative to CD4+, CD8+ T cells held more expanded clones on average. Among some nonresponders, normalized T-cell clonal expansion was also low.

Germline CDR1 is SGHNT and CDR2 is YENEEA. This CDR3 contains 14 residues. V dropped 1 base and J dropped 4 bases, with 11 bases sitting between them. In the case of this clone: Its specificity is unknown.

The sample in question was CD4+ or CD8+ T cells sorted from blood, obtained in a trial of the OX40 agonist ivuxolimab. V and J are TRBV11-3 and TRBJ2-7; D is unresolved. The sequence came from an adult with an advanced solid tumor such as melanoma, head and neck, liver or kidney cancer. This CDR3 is CASSLGTGQYEQYF. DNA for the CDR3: TGTGCCAGCAGCTTAGGGACCGGGCAGTACGAGCAGTACTTC.